The 20 T cell receptor beta chains listed next were all sequenced from one sample in a study of blood T cells in healthy people across ages. Combining a sample-barcoded 5' primer with a J-beta primer mix, a second PCR ran for roughly 6 to 12 cycles. TCRdb re-called the 5' RACE reads through MiXCR, storing one row per CDR3 protein. The sample lists 870,000 or so distinct CDR3 sequences; around 26% were seen once. Source material: blood. These receptors all stem from a woman of 80 years or more in good health.

This clonotype was found many times. The chain couples TRBV7-2 to TRBJ2-1, with TRBD1 as a possible D gene (6 bases). The V end lost 6 bases, the J end lost 3 bases, and 9 bases lay between the germline ends. The CDR3 has 13 amino acids. Germline V gives CDR1 SGHTA, CDR2 FQGNSA. Here the CDR3 DNA reads TGTGCCAGCAGTTCACAGGGCTACAATGAGCAGTTCTTC. Translation: CASSSQGYNEQFF. Looking up the rest from reference TRBV7-2 and TRBJ2-1 gives the full variable domain: GAGVSQSPSNKVTEKGKDVELRCDPISGHTALYWYRQSLGQGLEFLIYFQGNSAPDKSGLPSDRFSAERTGGSVSTLTIQRTQQEDSAVYLCASSSQGYNEQFFGPGTRLTVL.

This clonotype has ten or more counts. The rearrangement uses TRBV11-2 and TRBJ2-7, with D maybe TRBD2 (5 bases). The germline CDR1 and CDR2 sequences are SGHAT and FQNNGV. The CDR3 is 15 amino acids. Deletions cut 0 bases from V and 0 bases from J, with 9 bases between. The CDR3 is CASSLELGSSYEQYF. DNA for the CDR3: TGTGCCAGCAGCTTAGAATTGGGGAGCTCCTACGAGCAGTACTTC.

As to this clonotype: Germline and junction disagree at one end, which may indicate a read error. This chain connects TRBV12-3 or TRBV12-4 to TRBJ2-3; 7 bases agree with TRBD2. The CDR3 is made up of 15 amino acids. CDR3 nucleotides: TGTGCCAGCCGGGCTAGCGGTCCGAGCACAGATGCGCAGTATTTT. Translating gives CASRASGPSTDAQYF.

This clonotype was counted many times. V usage is TRBV29-1 and J usage is TRBJ2-5; either TRBD1 or TRBD2 may fit D (6 bases each). Germline V CDR1 and CDR2: SQVTM, ANQGSEA. The CDR3 covers 13 residues. CDR3 nucleotide sequence: TGCGGGATCCACAGGGACTTCGGCGAGACCCAGTACTTC. It yields the protein CGIHRDFGETQYF.

The rearrangement joins TRBV7-2 to TRBJ1-2, with TRBD1 identical over 7 bases. V lost 4 bases to trimming and J lost 7 bases; unmatched junction nucleotides: 6. CDR1 and CDR2 (germline): SGHTA, FQGNSA. The CDR3 sequence is 13 residues long. The DNA of the CDR3 is TGTGCCAGCAGCTCTCAGGGGGGCGGTGGCTACACCTTC. It codes for CASSSQGGGGYTF.

On this clonotype: Being one base from a much bigger clone, this may be a read error. This chain uses TRBV7-2 with TRBJ2-5; D remains unclear. CDR3 length equals 15 residues. The germline V gene encodes CDR1 SGHTA and CDR2 FQGNSA. This chain's CDR3 is CVSSLSGSRVETQYF. The CDR3 region has the DNA TGTGTCAGCAGCTTAAGTGGATCTAGGGTCGAGACCCAGTACTTC.

This clonotype was counted many times. The chain links TRBV12-3 or TRBV12-4 to TRBJ2-1, with 7 bases aligning to TRBD2. V gave up 2 bases and J gave up 4 bases; unmatched junction bases: 2. The CDR3 sequence is 14 residues long. The CDR3 nucleotides are TGTGCCAGCAGTTTATCGCGGGGGTACAATGAGCAGTTCTTC. Translated, it gives CASSLSRGYNEQFF.

As regards this clonotype: One end of the junction fails to match germline, which may point to a read error. V and J are TRBV5-1 and TRBJ2-1, with D tentatively TRBD1 (6 bases). Per germline, CDR1 SGHRS and CDR2 YFSETQ. This CDR3 has 18 amino acids. The CDR3 DNA reads as TGCGCCAGCAGCTTAAACTCGGTGGGGGCAATTTCTTACAATAAGCAGTTCTTC. Its protein is CASSLNSVGAISYNKQFF. Looking up the rest from reference TRBV5-1 and TRBJ2-1 gives the full variable domain: KAGVTQTPRYLIKTRGQQVTLSCSPISGHRSVSWYQQTPGQGLQFLFEYFSETQRNKGNFPGRFSGRQFSNSRSEMNVSTLELGDSALYLCASSLNSVGAISYNKQFFGPGTRLTVL.

This clonotype was seen ten or more times. The chain has TRBV7-2 and TRBJ2-3; D uncertain. V was trimmed by 3 bases and J by 6 bases, leaving 7 bases between them. CDR1 is SGHTA and CDR2 is FQGNSA in the germline V gene. The CDR3 covers 12 residues. The CDR3 reads CASSFMSDTQYF. The CDR3, as DNA: TGTGCCAGCAGCTTCATGTCCGATACGCAGTATTTT.

In its sample, this clonotype was seen many times. The chain recombines TRBV20-1 with TRBJ2-1; no definite D call. Germline V lookup: CDR1 DFQATT, CDR2 SNEGSKA (reference sequence). V was cut by 0 bases and J by 2 bases, with 8 bases left in between. The CDR3 is 14 amino acids. The CDR3: CSARDLLTYNEQFF. Written as DNA, the CDR3 is TGCAGTGCTAGAGATCTGTTAACCTACAATGAGCAGTTCTTC.

This clonotype was observed at least ten times. The chain recombines TRBV7-9 with TRBJ2-1; 7 nucleotides agree with TRBD1. Germline values: CDR1 SEHNR, CDR2 FQNEAQ (reference sequence). Trimming cost V 2 bases and J 3 bases; bases outside gene matches: 10. The CDR3 contains 17 residues. The CDR3 DNA reads as TGTGCCAGCAGCTTAACGACAGGGAATGCCTACTACAATGAGCAGTTCTTC. Translated: CASSLTTGNAYYNEQFF.

The genes are TRBV30 and TRBJ2-1; D might be TRBD1 (6 bases). The closer fit of TRBJ2-7 to the DNA end suggests the J call may be wrong. Germline loops: CDR1 GTSNPN, CDR2 SVGIG (reference sequence). The CDR3 extends over 13 amino acids. The CDR3 DNA reads as TGTGCCTGGTCCAGGGGCACCTACAATGAGCAGTACTTC. Protein: CAWSRGTYNEQYF.

This clonotype was found many times. The rearrangement joins TRBV4-1 to TRBJ1-2; maybe TRBD1 (5 bases). CDR3 length: 16 amino acids. Between the trimmed V and J ends, which lost 0 bases and 1 base, there was a span of 12 bases. The V gene's germline CDR1 is MGHRA and CDR2 YSYEKL. The CDR3 bases are TGCGCCAGCAGCCAAGACTGGACAAAGTATAACTATGGCTACACCTTC. It codes for CASSQDWTKYNYGYTF.

The chain uses TRBV29-1 and TRBJ2-2; TRBD1 matches at 10 bases. V lost 3 bases, J lost 7 bases, and 5 bases stayed unmatched. The CDR3 length is 14 residues. Germline V gene sequence: CDR1 SQVTM, CDR2 ANQGSEA. The CDR3 DNA reads as TGCAGCGTTGAGGGACAGGGGCAAATCGGGGAGCTGTTTTTT. Translating gives CSVEGQGQIGELFF.

As regards this clonotype: A read error may be the cause here, since a much bigger clone is one base away. The V call is TRBV7-2, the J call TRBJ1-4; no reliable D call. This CDR3 comprises 15 residues. Germline V gene data show CDR1 as SGHTA and CDR2 as FQGNSA. CDR3 region: CASSSSIATNEKRFF. The CDR3 nucleotides read TGTGCCAGCAGCTCATCGATTGCAACTAATGAAAAACGGTTTTTT.

On this clonotype: A much larger clone differs from this one at a single base, so this may be a read error. This chain links TRBV20-1 with TRBJ2-7; D may match TRBD1 or TRBD2 (6 bases each). Germline loops: CDR1 DFQATT, CDR2 SNEGSKA (reference sequence). The CDR3 has 12 amino acids. Written as DNA, the CDR3 is TGCAGGGCTACCGGGGGCCGATACGAGCAGTACTTC. Its translation is CRATGGRYEQYF.

This clonotype was seen a few times. A much larger clone sits a single nucleotide away, making a read error possible. The chain joins TRBV7-8 to TRBJ2-7; D ambiguous. Germline V gene data show CDR1 as SGHVS and CDR2 as FQNEAQ. With 1 base removed from V and 7 bases from J, the gap between germline ends came to 11 bases. This CDR3 region has 13 residues. CDR3 loop: CASSLGYSAEQYF. The CDR3 DNA follows: TGTGCCAGCAGCTTAGGCTATTCCGCTGAGCAGTACTTC.

This clonotype was observed at least ten times. The chain has TRBV4-3 and TRBJ2-5, with D perhaps TRBD1 or TRBD2 (5 bases each). The V gene's germline CDR1 is LGHNA and CDR2 YSLEER. The length of the CDR3 is 15 residues. The V end was cut by 0 bases, the J end by 4 bases, with 12 bases between. The CDR3 here is CASSQDGGAVETQYF. In DNA, the CDR3 is TGCGCCAGCAGCCAAGATGGGGGAGCGGTAGAGACCCAGTACTTC.

This clonotype was seen a handful of times. The chain recombines TRBV30 with TRBJ2-5; 12 bases are a match to TRBD2. Germline CDR1 reads GTSNPN; CDR2 reads SVGIG (reference sequence). This CDR3 region has 17 residues. Unmatched junction bases numbered 13, after V lost 1 base and J lost 7 bases. CDR3 in amino acids: CAWSALRTSGVPATQYF. The CDR3 DNA sequence: TGTGCCTGGAGTGCGTTGCGGACTAGCGGGGTACCGGCGACCCAGTACTTC.

The chain carries TRBV20-1 and TRBJ1-6; no definite D call. Between the trimmed V and J ends, which lost 1 base and 4 bases, there was a span of 14 bases. Germline CDR1 and CDR2: DFQATT and SNEGSKA (reference sequence). The CDR3 is 16 amino acids. DNA of the CDR3: TGCAGTGCTAGAGCGCTCGGGGAACGGTATAATTCACCCCTCCACTTT. Its protein is CSARALGERYNSPLHF.